The rows below give T cell receptor beta chains drawn from one sample of a study of T-cell reconstitution after alpha-beta-depleted transplantation in children. TCRdb used MiXCR to reprocess the PCR reads, holding one entry per CDR3 protein. The sample lists 250,000 to 300,000 distinct CDR3 sequences; around 9.6% were seen once. The sequences come from PBMCs from the stem cell graft donor, collected from the stem cell graft. The receptors originated from a human donor who donated a stem cell graft to a child with SCID. Each CDR3 is given without its conserved first and last residue. Only some rows state a clone size, as once, few, many or a class for expanded clones.

V gene	clone size	J gene	CDR3 protein
TRBV20-1	few	TRBJ2-5	SARDYRLAEYQETQY
TRBV4-1	NA	TRBJ1-6	ASAPGTGDNSPLH
TRBV3-1	few	TRBJ1-6	ASSKGQGNNSPLH
TRBV24-1	many	TRBJ2-1	ATSGSQRGNEQF
TRBV7-9	NA	TRBJ1-1	ASSLLEEDAEAF
TRBV29-1	NA	TRBJ2-7	SVVLGSSPDEQY
TRBV7-6	NA	TRBJ1-5	ASSPGQGNSNQPQH
TRBV6-5	many	TRBJ1-3	ATRMGGNTIY
TRBV29-1	many	TRBJ2-7	SVELGSNEQY
TRBV10-2	few	TRBJ1-2	ASSEGGSYGYT
TRBV10-3	few	TRBJ1-4	AISGEGEKLF
TRBV6-5	NA	TRBJ2-5	ASSYSIMGEGGTQY
TRBV20-1	NA	TRBJ2-5	SAPNIQETQY
TRBV12-3/TRBV12-4	many	TRBJ2-3	ASSGLAGQYSSTDTQY
TRBV5-1	few	TRBJ1-1	ASSFNEGWTEAF
TRBV10-3	many	TRBJ1-4	ASGHEQNEKLF
TRBV12-3/TRBV12-4	many	TRBJ1-2	ASSLARDHYGYT
TRBV18	NA	TRBJ2-7	ASSPGNSYEQY
TRBV7-9	few	TRBJ2-7	ASRASGTSGGYEQY
TRBV20-1	many	TRBJ1-1	SARDRFTGKNTEAF
TRBV7-9	NA	TRBJ2-6	ASSNRGLGANVLT
TRBV12-3/TRBV12-4	NA	TRBJ2-2	ASSPWVAVGTGELF
TRBV6-1	few	TRBJ2-3	ASTAGVIYTDTQY
TRBV7-2	NA	TRBJ2-5	AIQKKGTAQETQY